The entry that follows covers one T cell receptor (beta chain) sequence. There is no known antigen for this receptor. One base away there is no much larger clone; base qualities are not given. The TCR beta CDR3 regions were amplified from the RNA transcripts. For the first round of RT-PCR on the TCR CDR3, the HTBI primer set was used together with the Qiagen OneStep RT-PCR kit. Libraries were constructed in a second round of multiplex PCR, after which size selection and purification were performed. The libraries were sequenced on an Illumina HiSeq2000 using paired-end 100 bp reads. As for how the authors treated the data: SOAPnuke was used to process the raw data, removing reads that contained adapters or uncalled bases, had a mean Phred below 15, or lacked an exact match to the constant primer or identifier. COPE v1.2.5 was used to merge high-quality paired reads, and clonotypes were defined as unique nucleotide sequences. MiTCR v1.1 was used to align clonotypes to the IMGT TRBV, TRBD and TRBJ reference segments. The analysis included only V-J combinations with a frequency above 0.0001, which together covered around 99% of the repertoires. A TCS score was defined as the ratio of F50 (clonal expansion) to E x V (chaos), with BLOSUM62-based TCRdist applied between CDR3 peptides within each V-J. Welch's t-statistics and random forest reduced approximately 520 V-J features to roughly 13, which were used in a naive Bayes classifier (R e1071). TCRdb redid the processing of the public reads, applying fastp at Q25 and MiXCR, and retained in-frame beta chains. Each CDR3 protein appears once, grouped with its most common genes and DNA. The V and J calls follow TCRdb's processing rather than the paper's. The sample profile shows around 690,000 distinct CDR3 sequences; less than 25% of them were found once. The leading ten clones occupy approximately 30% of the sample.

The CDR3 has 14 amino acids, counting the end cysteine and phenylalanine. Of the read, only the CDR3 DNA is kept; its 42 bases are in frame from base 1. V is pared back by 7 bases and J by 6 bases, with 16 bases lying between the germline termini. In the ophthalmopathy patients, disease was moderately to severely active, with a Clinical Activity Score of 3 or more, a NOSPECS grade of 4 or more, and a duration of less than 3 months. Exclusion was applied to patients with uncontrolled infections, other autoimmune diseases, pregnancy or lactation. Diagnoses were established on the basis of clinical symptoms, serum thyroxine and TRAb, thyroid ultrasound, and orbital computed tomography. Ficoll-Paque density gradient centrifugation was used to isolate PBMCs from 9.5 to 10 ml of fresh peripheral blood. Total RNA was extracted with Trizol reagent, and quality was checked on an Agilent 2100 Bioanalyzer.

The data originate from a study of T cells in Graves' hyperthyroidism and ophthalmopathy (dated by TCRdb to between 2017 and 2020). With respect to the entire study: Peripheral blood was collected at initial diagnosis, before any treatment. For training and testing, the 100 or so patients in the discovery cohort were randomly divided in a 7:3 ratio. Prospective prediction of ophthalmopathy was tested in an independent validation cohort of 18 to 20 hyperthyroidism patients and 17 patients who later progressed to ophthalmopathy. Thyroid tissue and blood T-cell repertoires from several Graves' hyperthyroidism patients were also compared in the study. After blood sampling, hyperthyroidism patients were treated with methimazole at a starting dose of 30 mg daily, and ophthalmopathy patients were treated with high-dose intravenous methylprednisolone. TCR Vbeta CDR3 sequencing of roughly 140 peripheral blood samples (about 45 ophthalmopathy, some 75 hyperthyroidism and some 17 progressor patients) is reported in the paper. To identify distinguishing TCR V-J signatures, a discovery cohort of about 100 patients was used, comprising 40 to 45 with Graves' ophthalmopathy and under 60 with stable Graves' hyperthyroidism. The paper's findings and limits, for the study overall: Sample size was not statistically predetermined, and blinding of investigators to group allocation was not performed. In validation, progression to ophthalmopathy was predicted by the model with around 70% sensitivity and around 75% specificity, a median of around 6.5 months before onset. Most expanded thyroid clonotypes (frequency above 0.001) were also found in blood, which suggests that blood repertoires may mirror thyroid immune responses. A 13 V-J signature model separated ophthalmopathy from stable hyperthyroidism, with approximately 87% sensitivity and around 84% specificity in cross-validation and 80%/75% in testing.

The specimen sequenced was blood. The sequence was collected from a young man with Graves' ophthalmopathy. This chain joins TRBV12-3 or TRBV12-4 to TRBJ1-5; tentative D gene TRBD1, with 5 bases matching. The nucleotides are TGTGCCAGCACCTTCAATCCGGGGGGTCAGCCCCAGCATTTT. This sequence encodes CASTFNPGGQPQHF.